These T cell receptor beta chains were read from a single sample in a study of T cell repertoires in cytomegalovirus infection. TCRdb reprocessed the reads with MiXCR, giving one entry per CDR3 protein. The table lists 310,000 or so distinct CDR3 sequences, about 25% of them singletons. Their antigens remain unidentified. The sequencing used cultured PBMCs, collected from culture after CMV antigen stimulation. The receptor set was obtained from a human donor in good health (CMV status not recorded). Some clones in this sample may be carry-over from other donors' samples. CDR3s include the opening cysteine and the closing phenylalanine or tryptophan. The D gene is left open where the match is weak. Some rows have no size entry. The others give once, few or many, or a class for an expanded clone.

D	size	V	J	CDR3	DNA
-	-	TRBV10-3	TRBJ2-6	CAIRADSGANVLTF	TGTGCCATCAGAGCGGACTCTGGGGCCAACGTCCTGACTTTC
TRBD2	-	TRBV11-2	TRBJ2-1	CASSLVPSGTNYNEQFF	TGTGCCAGCAGCTTAGTACCCTCCGGGACTAACTACAATGAGCAGTTCTTC
-	-	TRBV12-3/TRBV12-4	TRBJ1-1	CASTLQVNTEAFF	TGTGCCAGCACCCTACAGGTGAACACTGAAGCTTTCTTT
TRBD2	once	TRBV5-1	TRBJ2-5	CASVAVIAGLETQYF	TGCGCCAGCGTCGCCGTTATAGCGGGACTAGAGACCCAGTACTTC
TRBD1	-	TRBV2	TRBJ1-5	CASRPGQSNQPQHF	TGTGCCAGCAGACCGGGACAGAGCAATCAGCCCCAGCATTTT
-	many	TRBV27	TRBJ1-6	CASRSGASGNSPLHF	TGTGCCAGCAGGTCAGGGGCCTCGGGAAATTCACCCCTCCACTTT
TRBD2	-	TRBV6-2/TRBV6-3	TRBJ2-1	CASRGTSGRLGYNEQFF	TGTGCCAGCAGAGGGACTAGCGGGAGGTTGGGTTACAATGAGCAGTTCTTC
TRBD2	few	TRBV9	TRBJ2-1	CASSANGLALYDEQFF	TGTGCCAGCAGCGCTAACGGACTAGCTCTGTACGATGAGCAGTTCTTC
TRBD2	-	TRBV7-2	TRBJ2-7	CASSYRGGSYSYEQYF	TGTGCCAGCAGCTACCGGGGGGGCTCCTACTCCTACGAGCAGTACTTC
TRBD1	few	TRBV11-2	TRBJ2-6	CATGDRWMTGANVLTF	TGTGCCACGGGGGACAGGTGGATGACTGGGGCCAACGTCCTGACTTTC
-	-	TRBV7-2	TRBJ2-3	CASSDGLRGTDTQYF	TGTGCCAGCTCCGACGGACTCCGAGGCACAGATACGCAGTATTTT
TRBD1	-	TRBV10-2	TRBJ2-1	CASSETDRDINNEQFF	TGCGCCAGCAGTGAGACTGACAGGGACATTAACAATGAGCAGTTCTTC
-	few	TRBV7-2	TRBJ1-5	CASSLGGWGNQPQHF	TGTGCCAGCAGCTTAGGAGGTTGGGGCAATCAGCCCCAGCATTTT
-	many	TRBV7-2	TRBJ1-2	CASSLATPGYGYTF	TGTGCCAGCAGCTTAGCGACCCCAGGTTATGGCTACACCTTC
TRBD1	few	TRBV7-2	TRBJ1-2	CASSVYRGRLEGGYTF	TGTGCCAGCAGTGTTTACAGGGGGCGCTTGGAGGGTGGCTACACCTTC
-	-	TRBV20-1	TRBJ2-7	CSARDYAQYEQYF	TGCAGTGCTAGAGATTACGCCCAGTACGAGCAGTACTTC
-	few	TRBV12-3/TRBV12-4	TRBJ1-4	CASSPTGIEKLFF	TGTGCCAGCAGTCCTACAGGTATTGAAAAACTGTTTTTT
TRBD2	many	TRBV7-6	TRBJ2-3	CASSRGTSGSTDTQYF	TGTGCCAGCAGCCGAGGGACTAGCGGGAGTACAGATACGCAGTATTTT
TRBD1	-	TRBV6-6	TRBJ1-5	CASSFDRGGNQPQHF	TGTGCCAGCAGTTTCGACAGGGGGGGCAATCAGCCCCAGCATTTT
-	few	TRBV7-2	TRBJ2-3	CASSSPAVSTDTQYF	TGTGCCAGCAGCTCCCCAGCGGTTAGCACAGATACGCAGTATTTT
TRBD2	-	TRBV7-9	TRBJ2-5	CASSQATGGLADQETQYF	TGTGCCAGCAGCCAAGCGACAGGGGGACTAGCGGACCAAGAGACCCAGTACTTC
-	-	TRBV4-3	TRBJ1-2	CASSQDNNYGYTF	TGCGCCAGCAGCCAAGACAATAACTATGGCTACACCTTC